Below are 16 T cell receptor beta chains sequenced from a single sample in a study of glioma-infiltrating T cells listed by TCRdb under 2016. Data came from an Illumina MiSeq. The iRepertoire nested amplicon-rescue multiplex PCR (arm-PCR) platform was used to amplify TCR alpha and beta CDR3 regions from RNA. The public sequencing data were trimmed at Q25 with fastp and processed into clonotypes with MiXCR by TCRdb, which kept only in-frame beta chains. A single entry per CDR3 protein holds the most common genes and DNA from its merged rows. This sample comprises under 150,000 distinct CDR3 sequences, approximately 39% of them detected only once. The ten largest clones add up to 20% of the sample. Sequences were obtained from glioma tissue, nonneoplastic brain tissue, or PBMCs (not recorded which). These receptors were obtained from a human donor with low-grade glioma or glioblastoma, undergoing nonglioma brain surgery, or in good health (not recorded which).

The gene calls are TRBV3-1 and TRBJ2-3; perhaps D is TRBD1 or TRBD2 (5 bases each). In germline, CDR1 is LGHDT, CDR2 YNNKEL (reference sequence). The CDR3 is made up of 16 amino acids. V lost 1 base to trimming and J lost 2 bases, with 13 bases between them. DNA of the CDR3: TGTGCCAGCAGCCAAGTAACCGGGGCATACACAGATACGCAGTATTTT. This translates into CASSQVTGAYTDTQYF.

This clonotype appeared many times. The chain uses TRBV19 and TRBJ1-1, with unresolved D. Germline V lookup: CDR1 LNHDA, CDR2 SQIVND (reference sequence). V was clipped by 3 bases and J by 0 bases, with 11 bases between them. The CDR3 has 15 residues. The CDR3 DNA follows: TGTGCCAGTAGTATTGGAACCCAAATGAACACTGAAGCTTTCTTT. Protein: CASSIGTQMNTEAFF.

The genes are TRBV20-1 and TRBJ2-7, with 10 bases matching TRBD2. This CDR3 comprises 16 residues. V trimming: 3 bases; J trimming: 4 bases; junction bases outside the gene matches: 12. Germline assignment: CDR1 DFQATT and CDR2 SNEGSKA (reference sequence). This chain's CDR3 is CSASGPNSGRSYEQYF. CDR3 DNA sequence: TGCAGTGCTAGTGGTCCGAATAGCGGGAGGAGTTACGAGCAGTACTTC.

V and J are TRBV11-2 and TRBJ1-1, with D possibly matching TRBD1 (5 bases). Trimming stripped 1 base from V and 4 bases from J, with 16 bases between. CDR1 and CDR2 from the germline V gene are SGHAT and FQNNGV. This CDR3 region has 16 residues. The CDR3 protein is CASSLGPGLTGTEAFF. For the CDR3, the DNA is TGTGCCAGCAGCTTAGGTCCAGGGTTGACTGGCACTGAAGCTTTCTTT.

A word on this clonotype: The germline gene is not matched at one end of the junction; a read error may be the cause. The V call is TRBV20-1, the J call TRBJ2-3; D gene uncertain. Per germline, CDR1 DFQATT and CDR2 SNEGSKA (reference sequence). The CDR3 is made up of 11 amino acids. The CDR3 loop reads CSARHTDTEYF. In DNA form, the CDR3 reads TGCAGTGCTAGACACACAGATACGGAGTATTTT.

The chain has TRBV12-3 or TRBV12-4 and TRBJ2-5; no definite D call. This CDR3 spans 13 amino acids. V was trimmed by 1 base and J by 5 bases, leaving 8 bases between them. CDR3 coding DNA: TGTGCCAGCAGTTTAGAGTCGTGGGAGACCCAGTACTTC. Protein: CASSLESWETQYF.

This clonotype was seen a few times. This rearrangement joins TRBV10-2 to TRBJ1-5; maybe TRBD1 (5 bases). V was shortened by 6 bases and J by 3 bases, with 15 bases between the two germline ends. There are 15 residues in the CDR3. Germline CDR1 reads WSHSY; CDR2 reads SAAADI. CDR3 bases: TGCGCCAGCAGGGGCCAAGGGGCGGACAATCAGCCCCAGCATTTT. This gives the protein CASRGQGADNQPQHF.

The J gene is TRBJ2-5, the V gene TRBV24-1; D not certain. Trimming took off 9 bases at V and 2 bases at J, with 12 bases between the two ends. Germline assignment: CDR1 KGHDR and CDR2 SFDVKD. The CDR3 contains 13 residues. CDR3 in DNA: TGTGCCACCCGCCAGGACGGGCAAGAGACCCAGTACTTC. Translated: CATRQDGQETQYF.

In its sample, this clonotype was seen many times. V is TRBV28 and J is TRBJ2-5, with D possibly matching TRBD1 (6 bases). This CDR3 contains 10 residues. Trimming took 6 bases from V and 14 from J, leaving 13 bases between them. Germline V gene sequence: CDR1 MDHEN, CDR2 SYDVKM. The CDR3, as DNA: TGTGCCAGCAGAACGGACAGATTCTACTTC. Its protein product is CASRTDRFYF.

This clonotype showed up just a few times. The V and J genes are TRBV27 and TRBJ2-1; tentatively, D is TRBD1 (5 bases). Germline CDR1 MNHEY, CDR2 SMNVEV (reference sequence). Trimming took off 5 bases at V and 2 bases at J, with 13 bases between the two ends. This CDR3 comprises 15 residues. The CDR3 protein is CASSPQGNPYNEQFF. In DNA, the CDR3 is TGTGCCAGCAGTCCCCAGGGAAATCCCTACAATGAGCAGTTCTTC.

J is TRBJ1-1 and V is TRBV27; no clear D. The CDR3 sequence is 13 residues long. V dropped 5 bases and J dropped 5 bases, with 12 bases sitting between them. Germline values: CDR1 MNHEY, CDR2 SMNVEV (reference sequence). CDR3 DNA sequence: TGTGCCAGCAGTGAGAACGTGGGGACTGAAGCTTTCTTT. It is translated as CASSENVGTEAFF.

Ten or more counts support this clonotype. This sequence joins TRBV20-1 and TRBJ1-1; D gene unclear. Germline assignment: CDR1 DFQATT and CDR2 SNEGSKA (reference sequence). V gave up 7 bases and J gave up 1 base, with 7 bases separating them. This CDR3 is built from 11 residues. CDR3 residues: CSGGSNTEAFF. The CDR3, as DNA: TGCAGTGGGGGTTCGAACACTGAAGCTTTCTTT.

This clonotype was seen a single time. The chain joins TRBV7-2 to TRBJ2-3, with TRBD1 as a possible D gene (5 bases). V gave up 5 bases and J gave up 1 base, with 10 bases separating them. CDR1 is SGHTA and CDR2 is FQGNSA in the germline V gene. The CDR3 is made up of 14 amino acids. The CDR3 loop reads CASSQWGGTDTQYF. In nucleotides, the CDR3 is TGTGCCAGCAGCCAATGGGGCGGCACAGATACGCAGTATTTT.

V gene TRBV28 combines with J gene TRBJ2-6, with D possibly being TRBD1 (5 bases). This CDR3 is 15 amino acids long. Trimming cost V 5 bases and J 1 base, with 9 bases left between them. CDR1 and CDR2 (germline): MDHEN, SYDVKM. The CDR3 is CASSPPGSGANVLTF. The CDR3 DNA reads TGTGCCAGCAGTCCCCCAGGGTCTGGGGCCAACGTCCTGACTTTC.

About this clonotype: Possible read error: a much larger clone is one base away. The genes are TRBV15 and TRBJ1-5, with a weak D call TRBD1 (5 bases). Germline CDR1 is LNHNV and CDR2 is YYDKDF (reference sequence). The CDR3 is 14 amino acids. V was clipped by 3 bases and J by 9 bases, with 15 bases between them. In DNA, the CDR3 is TGTGCCACCAGCAGGGACAAGGGCCTCAGGCCCCAGCATTTT. It is translated as CATSRDKGLRPQHF.

The chain recombines TRBV7-9 with TRBJ2-5; D is possibly TRBD1 (5 bases). From germline, CDR1 is SEHNR and CDR2 FQNEAQ (reference sequence). The CDR3 consists of 15 residues. V lost 6 bases and J 3 bases, leaving 17 bases between the germline ends. The CDR3 bases are TGTGCCAGCAGTCCCCGACAGATCCAAGAAGAGACCCAGTACTTC. It translates to CASSPRQIQEETQYF.